Sequencing of this TCR beta chain was carried out in a study of response to subunit inactivated influenza vaccine. Study-wide points: T cells newly recruited by each seasonal influenza vaccination are few, the authors suggested.

The table lists this clonotype with a few counts. The antigen is undetermined. The V and J ends lost 6 bases and 5 bases, in that order; junction bases with no gene match: 9. This CDR3 is built from 14 residues. Looked up from germline, CDR1 is KGHSH and CDR2 is LQKENI. TCRdb itself ran the RT-PCR reads through MiXCR, one entry per CDR3 protein. The sample holds some 520,000 distinct CDR3 sequences, 15% to 20% seen once. The V gene is TRBV18, the J gene TRBJ1-1; 7 bases map to TRBD1. Specimen: CD4+ T cells sorted from PBMCs, collected roughly 24 months after vaccination. The source is a man aged 45 to 70 who received an inactivated influenza vaccine. Written as DNA, the CDR3 is TGTGCCAGCTCGCAACAGGGGCATGGGACTGAAGCTTTCTTT. Its protein is CASSQQGHGTEAFF.